These 16 T cell receptor beta chains came from one sample sequenced in a study of T-cell reconstitution after alpha-beta-depleted transplantation in children. Unique molecular identifiers were incorporated when the TCRbeta library was constructed. Each CDR3 protein is one row after TCRdb ran MiXCR on the PCR reads. This sample has some 550,000 distinct CDR3 sequences, with 23% found just once. Sequencing used PBMCs, mostly from graft donor cells, obtained 360 days after TCRalphabeta/CD19-depleted stem cell transplant. These receptors originate from a boy under two years old who had a stem cell transplant for acute myeloid leukemia, so the T cells may come from the graft donor.

This clonotype was recorded at least ten times. The rearrangement joins TRBV4-3 to TRBJ1-2; TRBD1 agrees at 7 bases. V was clipped by 3 bases and J by 2 bases; unmatched bases: 3. This CDR3 has 14 residues. CDR1 is LGHNA, CDR2 YSLEER, per germline. CDR3 in DNA: TGCGCCAGCAGCCAGGGGGACAGAAACTATGGCTACACCTTC. This encodes CASSQGDRNYGYTF.

This chain joins TRBV20-1 and TRBJ2-5, with 7 bases lining up with TRBD1. Germline V gene lookup returns CDR1 DFQATT and CDR2 SNEGSKA (reference sequence). Trimming removed 6 bases from V and 3 bases from J; junction bases left unmatched: 7. This CDR3 spans 13 amino acids. This chain's CDR3 is CSATRQGKETQYF. In nucleotides, the CDR3 is TGCAGTGCCACCCGACAGGGAAAAGAGACCCAGTACTTC.

The chain carries TRBV20-1 and TRBJ2-5; 9 bases line up with TRBD2. Trimming took 0 bases from V and 5 from J; bases not matched to a gene: 7. This CDR3 has 15 residues. CDR1 and CDR2 (germline): DFQATT, SNEGSKA (reference sequence). CDR3 nucleotide sequence: TGCAGTGCTAGAGATGGCGCGGGGGGGCCGGAGACCCAGTACTTC. Residues: CSARDGAGGPETQYF.

This clonotype was seen a few times. The gene calls are TRBV7-2 and TRBJ1-2; D unresolved. CDR1 and CDR2 (germline): SGHTA, FQGNSA. Trimming removed 5 bases from V and 2 bases from J, with 9 bases in between. The CDR3 has 13 residues. The CDR3, as DNA: TGTGCCAGCAGCCCGGTTGCAAACTATGGCTACACCTTC. It yields the protein CASSPVANYGYTF.

This clonotype was recorded many times. The CDR3 is CSAPSGGGADTQYF. The CDR3 DNA reads TGCAGTGCGCCCTCGGGGGGCGGAGCAGATACGCAGTATTTT. The chain joins TRBV20-1 to TRBJ2-3; TRBD2 might be the D (7 bases). The CDR3 totals 14 residues. Germline lookup yields CDR1 DFQATT and CDR2 SNEGSKA (reference sequence). Trimming shortened V by 6 bases and J by 4 bases, and 17 bases separated the two germline ends.

Of note for this clonotype: A read error may be the cause here, since a much bigger clone is one base away. The genes are TRBV29-1 and TRBJ2-3; no clear D gene. V lost 5 bases to trimming and J lost 4 bases, with 13 bases between them. This CDR3 has 13 residues. From germline, CDR1 is SQVTM and CDR2 ANQGSEA. The CDR3 reads CSVSGKPPDTQYF. The CDR3 nucleotides are TGCAGCGTTAGTGGGAAGCCTCCAGATACGCAGTATTTT.

This clonotype was detected ten times or more. The chain uses TRBV4-1 and TRBJ2-7; D gene uncertain. The CDR3 covers 15 residues. Germline loops: CDR1 MGHRA, CDR2 YSYEKL. The V and J ends lost 0 bases and 3 bases respectively, with 12 bases between them. In DNA, the CDR3 is TGCGCCAGCAGCCAAGATCTGGGCCTAGTCTACGAGCAGTACGTC. It translates to CASSQDLGLVYEQYV.

This clonotype was recorded many times. The rearrangement joins TRBV12-3 or TRBV12-4 to TRBJ2-2, with 10 positions matching TRBD2. With V trimmed by 7 bases and J by 4 bases, 9 bases remained unmatched. This CDR3 contains 16 residues. CDR3: CASTLRTSGFTGELFF. The CDR3 nucleotides read TGTGCCAGCACCCTTAGGACTAGCGGTTTCACCGGGGAGCTGTTTTTT.

Many counts were recorded for this clonotype. Written as DNA, the CDR3 is TGTGCCAGCAGTGGCGACAGGGGAATATTCTACGAGCAGTACGTC. Encoded protein: CASSGDRGIFYEQYV. This chain uses TRBV25-1 with TRBJ2-7, with 8 bases lining up with TRBD1. The CDR3 runs to 15 residues. CDR1 is MGHDK, CDR2 SYGVNS, per germline. The trim removed 4 bases at V and 3 bases at J, leaving 8 bases unmatched.

This sequence joins TRBV5-5 and TRBJ2-5; 8 nucleotides align to TRBD2. The CDR3 runs 17 residues. Germline lookup yields CDR1 SGHKS and CDR2 YYEKEE (reference sequence). V was pared by 4 bases and J by 1 base, with 12 bases of the junction left unmatched. This CDR3 is CASSLRAMRGVQETQYF. The CDR3 nucleotides read TGTGCCAGCAGCCTACGAGCGATGCGGGGGGTCCAAGAGACCCAGTACTTC.

The chain couples TRBV6-5 to TRBJ2-5; D gene uncertain. CDR3 size: 15 residues. V lost 0 bases to trimming and J lost 5 bases, with 13 bases between them. Germline V CDR1 and CDR2: MNHEY, SVGAGI. CDR3 protein: CASSYSSAAMETQYF. In DNA, the CDR3 is TGTGCCAGCAGTTACTCCTCGGCGGCCATGGAGACCCAGTACTTC.

The rearrangement joins TRBV7-2 to TRBJ2-7, with 7 nucleotides matching TRBD1. CDR3 length: 14 residues. J lost 5 bases, V lost 5 bases, and 9 bases had no gene match. Germline V CDR1 and CDR2: SGHTA, FQGNSA. The CDR3 is CASSLWTGTNEQYF. The DNA for the CDR3 is TGTGCCAGCAGCCTCTGGACAGGTACGAACGAGCAGTACTTC.

This clonotype was recorded once. V is TRBV9 and J is TRBJ2-5, with 9 nucleotides matching TRBD2. There are 18 residues in the CDR3. Germline CDR1 and CDR2: SGDLS and YYNGEE. V lost 4 bases, J lost 1 base, and 14 bases stayed unmatched. In DNA, the CDR3 is TGTGCCAGCAGCCCCCACCACTTGACTAGCGGAATCCAAGAGACCCAGTACTTC. Translated, it gives CASSPHHLTSGIQETQYF.

This clonotype was observed at least ten times. The chain links TRBV12-3 or TRBV12-4 to TRBJ2-7, with D perhaps TRBD2 (5 bases). CDR3 size: 14 residues. V lost 5 bases and J 5 bases, leaving 16 bases between the germline ends. The CDR3 here is CASSQRSSANEQYF. CDR3 nucleotides: TGTGCCAGCAGTCAAAGGAGTAGCGCCAACGAGCAGTACTTC.

The chain carries TRBV10-3 and TRBJ2-7; D is uncertain. Germline CDR1 is ENHRY and CDR2 is SYGVKD. The ends were cut back, 4 bases at V and 0 bases at J, with 10 bases in the middle. The CDR3 is made up of 14 amino acids. CDR3 amino acids: CAISVTVGSYEQYF. In DNA, the CDR3 is TGTGCCATCAGTGTTACCGTCGGCTCCTACGAGCAGTACTTC.

This clonotype was detected only a few times. The rearrangement links TRBV29-1 to TRBJ2-2; D may be TRBD1 or TRBD2 (6 bases each). The CDR3 length is 13 residues. In germline, CDR1 is SQVTM, CDR2 ANQGSEA. Trimming left V 6 bases short and J 3 bases short, with 11 bases between. In nucleotides, the CDR3 is TGCAGCGTAAGGGGGGTTGACACCGGGGAGCTGTTTTTT. Its translation is CSVRGVDTGELFF.